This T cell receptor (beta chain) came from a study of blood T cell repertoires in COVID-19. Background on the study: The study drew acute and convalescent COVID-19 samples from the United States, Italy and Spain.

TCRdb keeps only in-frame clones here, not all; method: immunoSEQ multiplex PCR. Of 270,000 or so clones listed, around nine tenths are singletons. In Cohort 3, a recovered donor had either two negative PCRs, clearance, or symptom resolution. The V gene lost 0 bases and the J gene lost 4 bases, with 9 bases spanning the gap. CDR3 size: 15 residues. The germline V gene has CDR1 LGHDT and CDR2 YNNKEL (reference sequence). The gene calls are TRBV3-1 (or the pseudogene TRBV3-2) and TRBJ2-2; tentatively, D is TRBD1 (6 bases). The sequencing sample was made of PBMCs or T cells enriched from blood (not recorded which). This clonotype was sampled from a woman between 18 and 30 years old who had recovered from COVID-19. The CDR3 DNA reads TGTGCCAGCAGCCAAGATCCAGGGGTCACCGGGGAGCTGTTTTTT. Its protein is CASSQDPGVTGELFF.